This TCR beta chain comes out of a study of STAT5B mutations in CD4+ large granular lymphocyte leukemia. This clone turned up a few times. The V gene's germline CDR1 is LGHNA and CDR2 YSLEER. V was pared by 0 bases and J by 4 bases, with 4 bases between. CDR3 length: 13 residues. This table comes from immunoSEQ multiplex PCR, and its TCRdb copy is limited to in-frame clones, with some not included. The table includes tens of thousands of clones, 74% detected once. This sequence was found in a human donor in good health. This sequence joins TRBV4-3 and TRBJ1-5; D is uncertain. Specimen: CD4+ T cells from blood buffy coats. CDR3 bases: TGCGCCAGCAGCCAAGACGGGAATCAGCCCCAGCATTTT. It translates to CASSQDGNQPQHF.